The present TCR beta chain was sequenced within a study of CD8 T cells in ankylosing spondylitis. Quantitative 5'-RACE with molecular barcodes generated TCR beta libraries. TCRdb re-called the 5' RACE reads with MiXCR, one entry per CDR3 protein. The sample shows around 340,000 distinct CDR3 sequences, roughly 20% of them seen only once. Study-wide points: About eight highly homologous variants made up a TCR beta motif that seemed to typify ankylosing spondylitis blood. Reports say disease-linked clones showed up significantly more in matched ankylosing spondylitis synovial fluid. Peripheral blood held disease-linked clones only at relatively low frequency, and these were CD8+.

Germline V gene sequence: CDR1 LGHDT, CDR2 YNNKEL (reference sequence). CDR3 length equals 15 residues. V was shortened by 4 bases and J by 3 bases, with 16 bases between the two germline ends. This clonotype has more than one count but fewer than ten. The antigen is undetermined. Source material: blood, either unsorted or a sorted T cell fraction (not recorded which). J is TRBJ2-7 and V is TRBV3-1; D remains ambiguous. The receptor comes from a male donor with ankylosing spondylitis or in good health (not recorded which). The CDR3 is CASSRPATGGYEQYF. CDR3 sequence (DNA): TGTGCCAGCAGCCGCCCTGCCACTGGCGGCTACGAGCAGTACTTC.